The clone carrying this T cell receptor beta chain was observed at least ten times. Repertoires were generated with immunoSEQ multiplex PCR, while TCRdb's copy carries only in-frame clones and drops some. The data contain under 1,100,000 clones, 70% to 80% of them seen just once; the ten biggest clones take up 0.61%. This specimen belongs to a study of shared clonotypes between healthy human individuals. The sequencing sample was made of memory CD4+ T cells from PBMCs. Described subset: CD45RA-negative fraction. The sequence came from a man younger than 35 in good health. Some clones in this sample may be carry-over from other donors' samples.

CDR3 sequence: CAIWGTGRGGYTF. The CDR3 region has the DNA TGTGCCATCTGGGGGACAGGCCGGGGAGGCTACACCTTC. V usage is TRBV10-3 and J usage is TRBJ1-2, with TRBD1 matching 8 bases. Germline CDR1 and CDR2: ENHRY and SYGVKD. The trim removed 8 bases at V and 8 bases at J, leaving 10 bases unmatched. The CDR3 totals 13 residues.